Listed below are T cell receptor beta chains from one sample, sequenced in a study of cytotoxic CD8 clonotypes in ibrutinib-treated CLL. The repertoire was sequenced with immunoSEQ multiplex PCR; TCRdb's copy has only in-frame clones and lacks some. The sample holds around 300,000 clones, around four fifths seen once. The sequenced sample was PBMCs, obtained before ibrutinib treatment. All receptors come from a human donor with chronic lymphocytic leukemia. The CDR3 runs from the conserved cysteine through the conserved F or W. D genes are given only for firm matches. Rows may omit the clone size; those that give it use once, few, many or a size class.

d_call	j_call	v_call	clone_size	cdr3_nt	cdr3_aa
NA	TRBJ2-7	TRBV28	NA	TGTGCCAGCAGTTTACCGCCGATGGTCTACGAGCAGTACTTC	CASSLPPMVYEQYF
NA	TRBJ1-2	TRBV6-6	NA	TGTGCCAGCAGGCGACAGGAAAACTATGGCTACACCTTC	CASRRQENYGYTF
NA	TRBJ2-1	TRBV7-3	NA	TGTGCCAGCAGCTTAAGGCGGGACCGTTACAATGAGCAGTTCTTC	CASSLRRDRYNEQFF
NA	TRBJ2-3	TRBV20-1	NA	TGCAGTGCTAGTTCCGTCGATACGCAGTATTTT	CSASSVDTQYF
TRBD1	TRBJ1-1	TRBV28	NA	TGTGCCAGCAGTTTATTTGGACAGGGAGGAACTGAAGCTTTCTTT	CASSLFGQGGTEAFF
TRBD2	TRBJ2-7	TRBV30	once	TGTGCCTGGAACGCGGCTAGCGGCGAGCAGTACTTC	CAWNAASGEQYF
NA	TRBJ2-1	TRBV19	NA	TGTGCCAGTAGTATAGAGGTAGTATCCAATGAGCAGTTCTTC	CASSIEVVSNEQFF
TRBD2	TRBJ2-1	TRBV6-1	NA	TGTGCCAGCAAACTAGCGGGAGTAGGTGAGCAGTTCTTC	CASKLAGVGEQFF
NA	TRBJ2-1	TRBV9	NA	TGTGCCAGCAGCGTAGGGGGCGCCGAGTACAATGAGCAGTTCTTC	CASSVGGAEYNEQFF
NA	TRBJ2-7	TRBV2	NA	TGTGCCAGCAAGGGCAGGGGCTCCTACGAGCAGTACTTC	CASKGRGSYEQYF
NA	TRBJ2-3	TRBV5-6	NA	TGTGCCAGCAGCCCTCTAGGAGATACGCAGTATTTT	CASSPLGDTQYF
TRBD1	TRBJ2-2	TRBV15	NA	TGTGCCACCAGCACCCCACGCGGGACAGGGACGGACACCGGGGAGCTGTTTTTT	CATSTPRGTGTDTGELFF
NA	TRBJ1-3	TRBV7-9	NA	TGTGCCAGCAGCCGGACGGGTGGAAACACCATATATTTT	CASSRTGGNTIYF
NA	TRBJ2-1	TRBV4-1	NA	TGCGCCAGCAGTCAACCGGCGGAGGCCAGTGAGCAGTTCTTC	CASSQPAEASEQFF
TRBD2	TRBJ2-3	TRBV9	NA	TGTGCCAGCAGCGTTAGAGCGGGGGACACAGATACGCAGTATTTT	CASSVRAGDTDTQYF
NA	TRBJ2-7	TRBV6-1	NA	TGTGCCAGCACCTTGGCTGGGATGAGCTACGAGCAGTACTTC	CASTLAGMSYEQYF
TRBD1	TRBJ1-2	TRBV7-2	NA	TGTGCCAGCAGCCCCCGGGACAGCTATGGCTACACCTTC	CASSPRDSYGYTF
TRBD1	TRBJ2-3	TRBV25-1	NA	TGTGCCAGCAGTGAATATCGAGGGGGCGGGAGCACAGATACGCAGTATTTT	CASSEYRGGGSTDTQYF
NA	TRBJ2-2	TRBV7-2	few	TGTGCCAGCAGCTTAAATTGGGGTCTCGGACCCGGGGAGCTGTTTTTT	CASSLNWGLGPGELFF
TRBD1	TRBJ2-5	TRBV4-2	few	TGTGCCAGCAGCCAAGATGCTTCCCGGGACAGATGGGAGACCCAGTACTTC	CASSQDASRDRWETQYF
TRBD2	TRBJ2-7	TRBV7-6	NA	TGTGCCAGCAGCTTAGCGCGAAGGCTAGCGGGTCCCTACGAGCAGTACTTC	CASSLARRLAGPYEQYF
NA	TRBJ1-2	TRBV9	NA	TGTGCCAGCAGCCCCATATCGACAGCACTTAACTATGGCTACACCTTC	CASSPISTALNYGYTF
NA	TRBJ1-2	TRBV4-3	NA	TGCGCCAGCAGCCAAGGAGGACAGTTCTATGGCTACACCTTC	CASSQGGQFYGYTF
TRBD2	TRBJ2-1	TRBV11-3	NA	TGTGCCAGCAGCAAAGGGGTAGCGGGAGATCTGGGTGAGCAGTTCTTC	CASSKGVAGDLGEQFF
NA	TRBJ1-1	TRBV2	NA	TGTGCCAGCAGTGATGTAGGATCTCCCGAAGCTTTCTTT	CASSDVGSPEAFF
NA	TRBJ2-1	TRBV25-1	NA	TGTGCCAGCAGTGAGTTTGCAGGGCCAGGCAATGAGCAGTTCTTC	CASSEFAGPGNEQFF
NA	TRBJ2-7	TRBV5-1	NA	TGCGCCAGCAGCTCGGACAACCCGAGCTCCTACGAGCAGTACTTC	CASSSDNPSSYEQYF
NA	TRBJ1-2	TRBV11-2	NA	TGTCCGCTTTGGCACCGAAGTGCAAGCCCTAACTATGGCTACACCTTC	CPLWHRSASPNYGYTF
NA	TRBJ2-7	TRBV5-5	NA	TGTGCCAGCTCCGGAGGATTAGGGGAATACGAGCAGTACTTC	CASSGGLGEYEQYF
TRBD1	TRBJ2-6	TRBV19	NA	TGTGCCAGTAGTACACAGGGGGCTGGGGCCAACGTCCTGACTTTC	CASSTQGAGANVLTF
NA	TRBJ2-3	TRBV9	NA	TGTGCCAGCAGCGTAGGGGTAGGGAGCCCAGATACGCAGTATTTT	CASSVGVGSPDTQYF
TRBD2	TRBJ2-1	TRBV7-8	NA	TGTGCCAGCAGCTTGAGACTAGCGGGCTATGAGCAGTTCTTC	CASSLRLAGYEQFF
NA	TRBJ2-6	TRBV6-5	NA	TGTGCCAGCAGTTCAAGCTCTGGGGCCAACGTCCTGACTTTC	CASSSSSGANVLTF
TRBD1	TRBJ2-7	TRBV28	NA	TGTGCCAGCAGTTTGCTACAGGGGGCCCCTGGGGAGCAGTACTTC	CASSLLQGAPGEQYF
TRBD2	TRBJ2-1	TRBV4-2	NA	TGTGCCAGCAGCCAGGAGGGTAGCGGGGCGGGAGACAATGAGCAGTTCTTC	CASSQEGSGAGDNEQFF
NA	TRBJ2-1	TRBV30	NA	TGTGCCTGGACTTCTGGCTACGGGAATGAGCAGTTCTTC	CAWTSGYGNEQFF
NA	TRBJ2-7	TRBV9	NA	TGTGCCAGCAGCGTAGAAGGGGGGCTAGGAACCTACGAGCAGTACTTC	CASSVEGGLGTYEQYF
NA	TRBJ2-1	TRBV6-5	NA	TGTGCCAGCAGTTACTCGACTGAGGCCTACAATGAGCAGTTCTTC	CASSYSTEAYNEQFF
TRBD1	TRBJ2-2	TRBV9	few	TGTGCCAGCAGCGGACAGGGGAGGACCGGGGAGCTGTTTTTT	CASSGQGRTGELFF
TRBD1	TRBJ2-7	TRBV4-2	NA	TGTGCCAGCAGCCAGGGATCAGGGGGCGTCGGCTCCGAGCAGTACTTC	CASSQGSGGVGSEQYF